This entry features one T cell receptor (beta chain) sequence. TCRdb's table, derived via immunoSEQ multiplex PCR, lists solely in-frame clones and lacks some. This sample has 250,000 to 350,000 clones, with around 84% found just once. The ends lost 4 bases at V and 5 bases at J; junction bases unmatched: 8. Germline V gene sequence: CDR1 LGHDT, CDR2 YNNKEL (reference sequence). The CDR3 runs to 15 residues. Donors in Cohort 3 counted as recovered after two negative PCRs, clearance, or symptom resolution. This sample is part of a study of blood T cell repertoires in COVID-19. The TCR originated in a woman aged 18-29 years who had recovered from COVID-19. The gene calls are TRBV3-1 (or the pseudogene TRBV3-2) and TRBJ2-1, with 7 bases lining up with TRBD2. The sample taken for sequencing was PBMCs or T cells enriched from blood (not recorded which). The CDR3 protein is CASSPFTGGNNEQFF. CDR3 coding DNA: TGTGCCAGCAGCCCTTTTACGGGGGGAAACAATGAGCAGTTCTTC.